Shown below are 7 T cell receptor beta chains from a single sample sequenced in a study of T cell repertoires in cytomegalovirus infection. From the reads, TCRdb called clonotypes with MiXCR, one entry per CDR3 protein. This sample carries tens of thousands of distinct CDR3 sequences, 20% to 25% of them seen once, and the ten largest clones take approximately 90%. No antigens are known for them. The input for sequencing was CD8+ T cells from cultured PBMCs, taken from culture after CMV antigen stimulation. The receptors originated from a human donor in good health (CMV status not recorded). Some clones in this sample may be carry-over from other donors' samples.

J is TRBJ2-1 and V is TRBV7-2; D possibly uses TRBD1 or TRBD2 (5 bases each). This CDR3 has 15 amino acids. V was trimmed by 6 bases and J by 1 base, leaving 13 bases between them. Germline V CDR1 and CDR2: SGHTA, FQGNSA. In DNA form, the CDR3 reads TGTGCCAGCAGGGGGGTGGGAGTTTCCTACAATGAGCAGTTCTTC. This encodes CASRGVGVSYNEQFF.

This chain links TRBV7-8 with TRBJ2-1; D uncertain. The germline V gene has CDR1 SGHVS and CDR2 FQNEAQ. The V gene lost 3 bases and the J gene lost 1 base, with 7 bases spanning the gap. The CDR3 is 14 residues long. This CDR3 reads CASSFRVSYNEQFF. The CDR3 region has the DNA TGTGCCAGCAGCTTCCGGGTTTCCTACAATGAGCAGTTCTTC.

The gene calls are TRBV9 and TRBJ2-7; 14 positions match TRBD2. Germline V gene sequence: CDR1 SGDLS, CDR2 YYNGEE. The CDR3 covers 15 residues. J gave up 5 bases and V 3 bases, and 4 bases lay outside the gene matches. CDR3 DNA: TGTGCCAGCAGCGAGGGACTAGCGGGGGCGGACGAGCAGTACTTC. Translating gives CASSEGLAGADEQYF. Full variable domain (outside the CDR3, taken from reference TRBV9 and TRBJ2-7): DSGVTQTPKHLITATGQRVTLRCSPRSGDLSVYWYQQSLDQGLQFLIQYYNGEERAKGNILERFSAQQFPDLHSELNLSSLELGDSALYFCASSEGLAGADEQYFGPGTRLTVT.

The genes are TRBV7-9 and TRBJ2-7; no clear D. Germline V gene sequence: CDR1 SEHNR, CDR2 FQNEAQ (reference sequence). This CDR3 has 14 amino acids. Trimming shortened V by 1 base and J by 3 bases, and 10 bases separated the two germline ends. This CDR3 reads CASSLEAVNYEQYF. The CDR3 DNA sequence: TGTGCCAGCAGCTTAGAGGCAGTTAACTACGAGCAGTACTTC.

This clonotype was detected a few times. V is TRBV14 and J is TRBJ1-2; 8 bases match TRBD1. This CDR3 region has 16 residues. From germline, CDR1 is SGHDN and CDR2 FVKESK. Unmatched junction bases numbered 6, after V lost 1 base and J lost 2 bases. The CDR3 region is CASSQVGDRPNYGYTF. Here the CDR3 DNA reads TGTGCCAGCAGCCAAGTTGGGGACAGGCCAAACTATGGCTACACCTTC.

The chain carries TRBV27 and TRBJ2-1; D is possibly TRBD1 (5 bases). Germline CDR1 MNHEY, CDR2 SMNVEV (reference sequence). The V and J ends lost 0 bases and 9 bases respectively, with 6 bases between them. CDR3 length: 12 residues. CDR3 sequence: CASSLSGAEQFF. DNA of the CDR3: TGTGCCAGCAGTTTATCTGGGGCTGAGCAGTTCTTC.

In its sample, this clonotype was seen a few times. V usage is TRBV7-2 and J usage is TRBJ1-5, with D unresolved. The CDR3 is 15 residues long. Germline loops: CDR1 SGHTA, CDR2 FQGNSA. V shed 1 base and J shed 0 bases, with 7 bases lying between them. CDR3 sequence reads: CASSLERVSNQPQHF. The CDR3 DNA follows: TGTGCCAGCAGCTTAGAAAGGGTTAGCAATCAGCCCCAGCATTTT.